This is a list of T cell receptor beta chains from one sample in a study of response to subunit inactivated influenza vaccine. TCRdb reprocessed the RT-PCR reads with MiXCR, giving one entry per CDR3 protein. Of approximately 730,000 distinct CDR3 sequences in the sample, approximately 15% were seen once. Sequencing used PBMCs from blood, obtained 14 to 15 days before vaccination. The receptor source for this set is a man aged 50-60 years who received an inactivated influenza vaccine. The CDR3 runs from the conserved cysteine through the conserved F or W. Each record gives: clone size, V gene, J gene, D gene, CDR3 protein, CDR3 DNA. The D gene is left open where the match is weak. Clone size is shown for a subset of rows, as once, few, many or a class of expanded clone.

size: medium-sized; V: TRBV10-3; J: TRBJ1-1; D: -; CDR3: CAISESGGLVTEAFF; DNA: TGTGCCATCAGTGAGTCGGGGGGGCTTGTAACTGAAGCTTTCTTT
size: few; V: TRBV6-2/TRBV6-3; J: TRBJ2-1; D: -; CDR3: CASSHSGGGNNEQFF; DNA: TGTGCCAGCAGTCATAGCGGAGGGGGTAACAATGAGCAGTTCTTC
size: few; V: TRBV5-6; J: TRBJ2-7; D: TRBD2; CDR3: CASSRLAGVADEQYF; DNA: TGTGCCAGCAGCCGACTAGCGGGAGTCGCAGACGAGCAGTACTTC
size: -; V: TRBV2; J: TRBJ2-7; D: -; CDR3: CATMTGGYEQYF; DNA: TGTGCCACGATGACAGGTGGCTACGAGCAGTACTTC
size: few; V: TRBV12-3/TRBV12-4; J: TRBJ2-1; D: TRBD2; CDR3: CASARTRMNNEQFF; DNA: TGTGCCAGTGCTCGGACTAGAATGAACAATGAGCAGTTCTTC
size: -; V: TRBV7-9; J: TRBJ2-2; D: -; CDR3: CASSLRGPTHTGELFF; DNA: TGTGCCAGCAGCTTACGCGGGCCGACCCACACCGGGGAGCTGTTTTTT
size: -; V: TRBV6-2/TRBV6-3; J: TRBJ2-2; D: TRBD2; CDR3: CASKGTSNTGELFF; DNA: TGTGCCAGCAAGGGGACTAGCAACACCGGGGAGCTGTTTTTT
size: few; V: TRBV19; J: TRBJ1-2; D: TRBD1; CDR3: CASNWDRNNYGYTF; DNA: TGTGCCAGTAATTGGGACAGAAACAACTATGGCTACACCTTC
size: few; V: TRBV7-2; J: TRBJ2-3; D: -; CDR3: CASSLLGAGQGVDTQYF; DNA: TGTGCCAGCAGCTTACTGGGCGCGGGACAAGGGGTTGATACGCAGTATTTT
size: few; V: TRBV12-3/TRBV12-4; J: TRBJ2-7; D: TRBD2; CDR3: CASSPPGGGASYEQYF; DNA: TGTGCCAGCAGTCCGCCCGGCGGGGGGGCTTCCTACGAGCAGTACTTC
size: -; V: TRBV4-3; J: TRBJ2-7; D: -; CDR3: CASSQEVWAETYFTYEQYF; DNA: TGCGCCAGCAGCCAAGAGGTATGGGCTGAAACTTATTTTACCTACGAGCAGTACTTC
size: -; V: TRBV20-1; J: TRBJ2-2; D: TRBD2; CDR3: CCARDWLAGANTGELFF; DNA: TGCTGTGCTAGAGATTGGCTAGCGGGGGCGAACACCGGGGAGCTGTTTTTT